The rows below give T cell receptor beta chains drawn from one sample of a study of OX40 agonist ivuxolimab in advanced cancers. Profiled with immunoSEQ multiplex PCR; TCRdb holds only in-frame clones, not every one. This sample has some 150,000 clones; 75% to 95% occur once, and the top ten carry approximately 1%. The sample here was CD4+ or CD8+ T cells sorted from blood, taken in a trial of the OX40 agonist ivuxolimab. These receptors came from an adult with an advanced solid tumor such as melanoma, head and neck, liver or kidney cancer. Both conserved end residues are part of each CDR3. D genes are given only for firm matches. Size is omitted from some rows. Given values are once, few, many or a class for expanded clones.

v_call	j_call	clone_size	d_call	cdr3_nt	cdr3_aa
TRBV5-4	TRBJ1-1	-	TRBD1	TGTGCCAGCAGCCTGGACAGGGGTGGCACTGAAGCTTTCTTT	CASSLDRGGTEAFF
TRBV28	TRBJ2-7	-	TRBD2	TGTGCCAGCAGTTTGGTTAGCGGGAGCTACGAGCAGTACTTC	CASSLVSGSYEQYF
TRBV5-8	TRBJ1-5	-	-	TGTGCCAGCAGCTTGGGCCAGGTCGCTAGTCAGCCCCAGCATTTT	CASSLGQVASQPQHF
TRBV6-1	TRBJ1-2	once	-	TGTGCCAGCAGGCTCGGGGCATTGGATAACTATGGCTACACCTTC	CASRLGALDNYGYTF
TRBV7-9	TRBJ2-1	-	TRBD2	TGTGCCAGCAGCTTAGGCGCGGGAGGGCTCGCGGATGAGCAGTTCTTC	CASSLGAGGLADEQFF
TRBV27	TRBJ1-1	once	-	TGTGCCAGCAGTTGGGACATCCTGAACACTGAAGCTTTCTTT	CASSWDILNTEAFF
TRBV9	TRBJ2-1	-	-	TGTGCCAGCAGCGAAGTCGACAGGCCGTCCTACAATGAGCAGTTCTTC	CASSEVDRPSYNEQFF
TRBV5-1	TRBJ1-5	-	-	TGCGCCAGCAGCTTGGGCGGGGGGGCTGGTCAGCCCCAGCATTTT	CASSLGGGAGQPQHF
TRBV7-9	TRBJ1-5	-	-	TGTGCCAGCAGCATTGCGGGGGGGAATCAGCCCCAGCATTTT	CASSIAGGNQPQHF
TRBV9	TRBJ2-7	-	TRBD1	TGTGCCAGCAGCGTAGGAATGGGACAGGGGGCCTACGAGCAGTACTTC	CASSVGMGQGAYEQYF
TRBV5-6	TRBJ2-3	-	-	TGTGCCAGCAGCTCGGGACTCGGCACAGATACGCAGTATTTT	CASSSGLGTDTQYF
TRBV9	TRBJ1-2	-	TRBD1	TGTGCCAGCAGCCCTCTCGGGGCAGGGGGAGTTTATGGCTACACCTTC	CASSPLGAGGVYGYTF
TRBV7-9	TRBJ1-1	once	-	TGTGCCAGCAGCTACCGGGGGGACACTGAAGCTTTCTTT	CASSYRGDTEAFF
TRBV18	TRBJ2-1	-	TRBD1	TGTGCCAGCTCACCCATGGGACAGGGGTACAATGAGCAGTTCTTC	CASSPMGQGYNEQFF
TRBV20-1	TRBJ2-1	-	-	TGCAGTGCTTCCCGGGGTCATGAGCAGTTCTTC	CSASRGHEQFF
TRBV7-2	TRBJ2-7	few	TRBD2	TGTGCCAGCAGTTATGAGCGGGAGTACGAGCAGTACTTC	CASSYEREYEQYF
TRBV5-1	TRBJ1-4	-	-	TGCGCCAGCGGCAGGGGACTGGATGAAAAACTGTTTTTT	CASGRGLDEKLFF
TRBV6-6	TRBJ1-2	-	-	TGTGCCAGCACAGGACAGCCATCCTCTGGGGGCTACACCTTC	CASTGQPSSGGYTF
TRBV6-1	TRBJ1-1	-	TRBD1	TGTGCCACCGGGACAGGGGGAGAGAACACTGAAGCTTTCTTT	CATGTGGENTEAFF
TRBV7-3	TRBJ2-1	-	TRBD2	TGTGCCAGCACCCCTAATGGCGGGAGGGTCCACAATGAGCAGTTCTTC	CASTPNGGRVHNEQFF
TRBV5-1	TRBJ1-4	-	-	TGCGCCAGCAGCTTGGGGGCGTCGAACCCGGCTAATGAAAAACTGTTTTTT	CASSLGASNPANEKLFF
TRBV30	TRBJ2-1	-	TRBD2	TGTGCCTGGAGTTTGTACTTAGCGGGAGGGCCGACTGAGCAGTTCTTC	CAWSLYLAGGPTEQFF
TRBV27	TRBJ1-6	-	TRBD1	TGTGCCAGCAGGACTTCCGGGACAGCTTCCCTCCACTTT	CASRTSGTASLHF
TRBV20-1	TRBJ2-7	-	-	TGCAGTGCCCTCAACTACGAGCAGTACTTC	CSALNYEQYF
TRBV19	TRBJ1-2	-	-	TGTGCCAGTAGTATATCAGGAAGGGAGCATGGCTACACCTTC	CASSISGREHGYTF
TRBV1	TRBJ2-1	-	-	TGCACCAGCAGCCAAATGCAGGGGGCTGGGACTAGCGGGAGAGGGGACTGGGGGAATGAGCAGTTCTTC	CTSSQMQGAGTSGRGDWGNEQFF
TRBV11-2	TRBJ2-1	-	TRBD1	TGTGCCAGCAGCTTAGAGTGGGACAGTTACAATGAGCAGTTCTTC	CASSLEWDSYNEQFF
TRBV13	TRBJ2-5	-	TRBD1	TGTGCCAGCAGCCGGGACAGGAGCCTTGGGTCCCAGTACTTC	CASSRDRSLGSQYF
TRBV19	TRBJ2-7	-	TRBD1	TGTGCCAGTAGTATGACACAGGGGCACGAGCAGTACTTC	CASSMTQGHEQYF
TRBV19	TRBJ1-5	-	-	TGTGCCAGTAGTATATATAGTGGGGGGTCGAGCAATCAGCCCCAGCATTTT	CASSIYSGGSSNQPQHF
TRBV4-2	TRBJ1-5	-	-	TGTGCCAGCAGCCACGACACCAGCAATCAGCCCCAGCATTTT	CASSHDTSNQPQHF
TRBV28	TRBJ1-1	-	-	TGTGCCAGCAAAGCCCCAGACGTGAACACTGAAGCTTTCTTT	CASKAPDVNTEAFF
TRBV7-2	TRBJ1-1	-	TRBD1	TGTGCCAGCAGCGGACAGGGGGTGTTCACTGAAGCTTTCTTT	CASSGQGVFTEAFF
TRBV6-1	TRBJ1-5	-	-	TGTGCCAGCAGTGTATCAGGGGCGGGCAATCAGCCCCAGCATTTT	CASSVSGAGNQPQHF
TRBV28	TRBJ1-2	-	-	TGTGCCAGTCGGACGGTAAACTATGGCTACACCTTC	CASRTVNYGYTF
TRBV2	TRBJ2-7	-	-	TGTGCCAGCAGTGAATTGAGGGAGTACTACGAGCAGTACTTC	CASSELREYYEQYF
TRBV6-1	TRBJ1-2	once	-	TGTGCCAGCAGTGAAGCGAACTATGGCTACACCTTC	CASSEANYGYTF
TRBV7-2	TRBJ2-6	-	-	TGTGCCAGCGGGCCTGGGGCCAACGTCCTGACTTTC	CASGPGANVLTF
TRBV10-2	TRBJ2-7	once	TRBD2	TGCGCCAGCAGTGAGTCGCAGTCGGGAGGGCCGGGCGAGCAGTACTTC	CASSESQSGGPGEQYF
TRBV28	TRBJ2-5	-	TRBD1	TGTGCCAGCAGTCCGCCGGGACAGGGCCAGACCCAGTACTTC	CASSPPGQGQTQYF
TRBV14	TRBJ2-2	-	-	TGTGCCAGCAGCCAGAATGGCCCCGGGGAGCTGTTTTTT	CASSQNGPGELFF
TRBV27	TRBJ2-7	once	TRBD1	TGTGCCAGCAGTTTATTCACAGGGGGAGGAACCTACGAGCAGTACTTC	CASSLFTGGGTYEQYF
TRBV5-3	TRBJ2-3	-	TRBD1	TGTGCCTTGGGAACAGGGGGCGCTGAAGATACGCAGTATTTT	CALGTGGAEDTQYF